Below, 18 T cell receptor beta chains from the same sample are listed, as sequenced in a study of molecular identifiers for immune sequencing clone quantification. MiXCR was run by TCRdb on the PCR reads, yielding one entry per CDR3 protein. The repertoire holds some 590,000 distinct CDR3 sequences, with over 25% as singletons. The source material was naive CD8+ T cells from blood, with Jurkat cell RNA spiked in. This sample's subset: FACS-sorted CD8+CD4-CCR7+CD45RA+ naive T cells. These receptors were collected from a human donor in good health. Some libraries in this study had Jurkat cell RNA spiked in.

The chain combines TRBV12-3 or TRBV12-4 with TRBJ1-4; 7 nucleotides match TRBD1. This CDR3 has 17 amino acids. The V and J ends lost 1 base and 7 bases, in that order; junction bases with no gene match: 12. CDR3 DNA: TGTGCCAGCAGTTTAGAGGGGGCGCGACGTGGGAGTGAAAAACTGTTTTTT. Protein: CASSLEGARRGSEKLFF.

This clonotype has just a few counts. The chain joins TRBV11-2 to TRBJ2-7, with a weak D call TRBD1 (7 bases). The CDR3 sequence is 16 residues long. Germline V CDR1 and CDR2: SGHAT, FQNNGV. V dropped 5 bases and J dropped 1 base, with 18 bases sitting between them. This chain's CDR3 is CASSRWGDSLSYEQYF. The CDR3 coding sequence is TGTGCCAGCAGCCGGTGGGGGGACAGCTTGTCCTACGAGCAGTACTTC.

The chain's CDR3 is CASSPLRDYEQYF. CDR3 bases: TGTGCCAGCAGCCCCCTTCGGGACTACGAGCAGTACTTC. V and J are TRBV9 and TRBJ2-7; D is perhaps TRBD2 (5 bases). Germline CDR1 SGDLS, CDR2 YYNGEE. V lost 4 bases and J lost 3, with 11 bases in between. CDR3 length: 13 amino acids. Based on the CDR3 plus reference TRBV9 and TRBJ2-7, the full variable domain is DSGVTQTPKHLITATGQRVTLRCSPRSGDLSVYWYQQSLDQGLQFLIQYYNGEERAKGNILERFSAQQFPDLHSELNLSSLELGDSALYFCASSPLRDYEQYFGPGTRLTVT.

Notes on this clonotype: Given a much more abundant clone one base away, this may be a read error. No conserved phenylalanine or tryptophan is present at the end of the CDR3, so a read error is the likely explanation. The chain employs TRBV10-2 and TRBJ1-3, with D possibly being TRBD1 (5 bases). CDR1 is WSHSY, CDR2 SAAADI, per germline. The CDR3 sequence is 14 residues long. Trimming removed 4 bases from V and 0 bases from J, with 7 bases in between. CDR3 region: CASSGQSSGNTIYS. The CDR3 region has the DNA TGCGCCAGCAGTGGACAGTCCTCTGGAAACACCATATATTCT.

This clonotype was detected a few times. This rearrangement joins TRBV11-3 to TRBJ2-7; D is uncertain. Germline V gene sequence: CDR1 SGHNT, CDR2 YENEEA. This CDR3 has 13 residues. Trimming removed 2 bases from V and 6 bases from J, with 11 bases in between. CDR3 sequence: CASSLPPGREQYF. Written as DNA, the CDR3 is TGTGCCAGCAGCTTACCCCCCGGGCGCGAGCAGTACTTC.

Worth noting for this clonotype: This may be a read error: a much more frequent sequence differs by one nucleotide. CDR3 bases: TGTGCCAGCAGCCAAGAGCCCGGGGAGCCGTTTTTT. It codes for CASSQEPGEPFF. The chain links TRBV3-1 to TRBJ2-2; D is possibly TRBD2 (5 bases). The CDR3 is 12 amino acids. The germline gives CDR1 LGHDT, CDR2 YNNKEL (reference sequence).

V gene TRBV5-3 combines with J gene TRBJ2-3; unclear D gene. TRBV5-3 is sorted into the ORF group, with uncertain function. The CDR3 has 17 residues. Trimming removed 4 bases at V and 1 base at J, with 19 bases between. The CDR3 region is CARSLRVLTPRTDTQYF. The CDR3 DNA sequence: TGTGCCAGAAGCCTCCGAGTGCTCACCCCTCGCACAGATACGCAGTATTTT.

To note about this clonotype: A read error may explain this, as a much larger clone is one base away. The rearrangement links TRBV6-6 to TRBJ1-5; D is uncertain. Trimming removed 3 bases from V and 4 bases from J, with 16 bases in between. Per the germline V gene, CDR1 is MNHNY and CDR2 is SVGAGI (reference sequence). The CDR3 has 16 residues. CDR3 bases: TGTGCCAGCAGTTATCCGGCACCATTTTGGAATCAGCCCCAGCATTTT. It specifies CASSYPAPFWNQPQHF.

With regard to this clonotype: A junction boundary mismatches the germline segment, possibly from a read error. The V and J genes are TRBV27 and TRBJ2-7; D is perhaps TRBD1 or TRBD2 (7 bases each). The CDR3 is 14 residues long. The V gene's germline CDR1 is MNHEY and CDR2 SMNVEV (reference sequence). The CDR3 reads CASSLQGGTYAQSF. The CDR3 DNA follows: TGTGCCAGCAGTTTACAGGGGGGGACCTACGCGCAGTCCTTC.

In its sample, this clonotype was seen a few times. One end of the junction fails to match germline, which may point to a read error. The chain is built from TRBV2 and TRBJ1-3, with D maybe TRBD1 (5 bases). The length of the CDR3 is 15 residues. CDR1 and CDR2 (germline): SNHLY, FYNNEI. Written as DNA, the CDR3 is TGTGCCAGCAGTCTGGGACTGGTCTCTGGAACCACCATATATTTT. Its translation is CASSLGLVSGTTIYF.

Ten or more counts support this clonotype. The chain uses TRBV4-3 and TRBJ1-1; TRBD1 is a possible D gene (5 bases). The ends were cut back, 2 bases at V and 6 bases at J, with 10 bases in the middle. CDR1 is LGHNA, CDR2 YSLEER, per germline. The length of the CDR3 is 13 residues. This CDR3 is CASSQIVGAEAFF. The CDR3 DNA reads TGCGCCAGCAGCCAAATTGTGGGGGCTGAAGCTTTCTTT.

The chain has TRBV11-2 and TRBJ1-2, with TRBD1 as a possible D gene (6 bases). The CDR3 has 15 residues. Trimming shortened V by 5 bases and J by 2 bases, and 15 bases separated the two germline ends. CDR1 and CDR2 from the germline V gene are SGHAT and FQNNGV. The CDR3 reads CASSPPGQLNYGYTF. The CDR3 nucleotides read TGTGCCAGCAGCCCCCCAGGACAGCTAAACTATGGCTACACCTTC.

The table lists this clonotype with many counts. The CDR3 loop is CASSQAPSVQETQYF. In nucleotides, the CDR3 is TGCGCCAGCAGCCAAGCCCCAAGCGTACAAGAGACCCAGTACTTC. The chain combines TRBV4-1 with TRBJ2-5, with D unresolved. V lost 1 base and J lost 2, with 11 bases in between. Germline CDR1 is MGHRA and CDR2 is YSYEKL. The CDR3 runs to 15 residues.

The sample holds many counts of this clonotype. This chain links TRBV6-2 or TRBV6-3 with TRBJ2-7; 14 positions agree with TRBD2. Germline V gene sequence: CDR1 MNHEY, CDR2 SVGEGT. This CDR3 is built from 14 residues. V shed 5 bases, J shed 6 bases, and the junction held 3 bases outside the gene matches. The CDR3 spells CASSHGTSGSEQYF. CDR3 sequence (DNA): TGTGCCAGCAGTCATGGGACTAGCGGGAGCGAGCAGTACTTC.

DNA for the CDR3: TGCAGTGCTAGCCGACGGGACACCTACTACTATGGCTACACCTTC. Protein product: CSASRRDTYYYGYTF. The J gene is TRBJ1-2, the V gene TRBV20-1; D possibly corresponds to TRBD1 (6 bases). The germline V gene has CDR1 DFQATT and CDR2 SNEGSKA (reference sequence). The V end lost 3 bases, the J end lost 3 bases, and 17 bases lay between the germline ends. The CDR3 has 15 amino acids.

Only a few counts were recorded for this clonotype. The V and J genes are TRBV12-5 and TRBJ1-3, with D perhaps TRBD1 (5 bases). The CDR3 totals 17 residues. Trimming left V 2 bases short and J 0 bases short, with 14 bases between. Germline V CDR1 and CDR2: LGHNT, FRNRAP. This CDR3 reads CASGLLITGSSGNTIYF. CDR3 coding DNA: TGTGCTAGTGGTTTGCTGATCACAGGTAGCTCTGGAAACACCATATATTTT. Based on the CDR3 plus reference TRBV12-5 and TRBJ1-3, the full variable domain is DARVTQTPRHKVTEMGQEVTMRCQPILGHNTVFWYRQTMMQGLELLAYFRNRAPLDDSGMPKDRFSAEMPDATLATLKIQPSEPRDSAVYFCASGLLITGSSGNTIYFGEGSWLTVV.

This clonotype was seen repeatedly, ten times or more. The gene calls are TRBV5-1 and TRBJ2-3; D is ambiguous. V was clipped by 0 bases and J by 0 bases, with 8 bases between them. Germline V gives CDR1 SGHRS, CDR2 YFSETQ. This CDR3 spans 15 amino acids. The chain's CDR3 is CASSLATDSTDTQYF. The CDR3 nucleotides are TGCGCCAGCAGCTTGGCCACGGACAGCACAGATACGCAGTATTTT.

This clonotype was counted between two and nine times. This chain uses TRBV30 with TRBJ2-3; 7 bases fit TRBD1. The CDR3 runs 15 residues. Trimming cost V 2 bases and J 3 bases; bases outside gene matches: 8. Germline CDR1 reads GTSNPN; CDR2 reads SVGIG (reference sequence). CDR3 region: CAWSTGVVDTDTQYF. In DNA, the CDR3 is TGTGCCTGGAGTACAGGGGTGGTAGATACAGATACGCAGTATTTT.